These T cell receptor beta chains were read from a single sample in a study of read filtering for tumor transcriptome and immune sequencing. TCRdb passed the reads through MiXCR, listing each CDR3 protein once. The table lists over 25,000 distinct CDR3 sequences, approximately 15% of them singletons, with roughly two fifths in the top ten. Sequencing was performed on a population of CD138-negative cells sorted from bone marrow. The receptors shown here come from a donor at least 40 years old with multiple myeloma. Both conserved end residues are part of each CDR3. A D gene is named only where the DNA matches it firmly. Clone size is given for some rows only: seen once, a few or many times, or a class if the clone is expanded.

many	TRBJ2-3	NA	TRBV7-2	TGTGCCAGCAGCGTAACAGCGGGAGATACGCAGTATTTT	CASSVTAGDTQYF
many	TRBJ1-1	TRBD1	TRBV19	TGTGCCAGTAGTGACCCGGGACAGGGGGCATTCGGCACTGAAGCTTTCTTT	CASSDPGQGAFGTEAFF
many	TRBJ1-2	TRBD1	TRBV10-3	TGTGCCATCAGTGAACAGGGGGGATCCTATGGCTACACCTTC	CAISEQGGSYGYTF
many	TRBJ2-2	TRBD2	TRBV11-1	TGTGCCAGCAGCTTAGTCGGGCGGGAGAGGAGCACCGGGGAGCTGTTTTTT	CASSLVGRERSTGELFF
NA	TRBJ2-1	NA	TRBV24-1	TGTGCCACCAGTGACGGTTTTGGGGGACACAGGAACGAGCAGTTCTTC	CATSDGFGGHRNEQFF
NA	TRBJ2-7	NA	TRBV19	TGTGCCAGTAGCAATAACCAGGGGTACGAGCAGTACTTC	CASSNNQGYEQYF
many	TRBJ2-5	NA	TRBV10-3	TGTGCCATCAGCTGGACAGTAGGAGAGACCCAGTACTTC	CAISWTVGETQYF
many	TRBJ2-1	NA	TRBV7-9	TGTGCCAGCAGCTTAACTGGCAGCTCCTACAATGAGCAGTTCTTC	CASSLTGSSYNEQFF
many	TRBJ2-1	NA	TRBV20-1	TGCAGTGCAGCTGGACAGAGCTCCTACAATGAGCAGTTCTTC	CSAAGQSSYNEQFF
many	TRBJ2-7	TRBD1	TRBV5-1	TGCGCCAGCCGGCCAGGGGGCGGATACGAGCAGTACTTC	CASRPGGGYEQYF
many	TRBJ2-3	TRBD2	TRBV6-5	TGTGCCAGCAGTACACCCTTTGGTACTAGCGGGGGGCAGTATTTT	CASSTPFGTSGGQYF
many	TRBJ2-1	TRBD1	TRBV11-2	TGTGCCAGCAGGCACCGATACCGGGACAGGGGTTCCTACAATGAGCAGTTCTTC	CASRHRYRDRGSYNEQFF
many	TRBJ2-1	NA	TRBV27	TGTGCCAGCAGTTCCCCATCACTAGCAGAAGTGGATGAGCAGTTCTTC	CASSSPSLAEVDEQFF
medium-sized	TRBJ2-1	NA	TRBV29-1	TGCAGCGTTGAGTTTCCGGGTCGTGAGCAGTTCTTC	CSVEFPGREQFF
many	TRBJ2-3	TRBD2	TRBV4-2	TGTGCCAGCAGCCAGTCGGGACTACCCACAGATACGCAGTATTTT	CASSQSGLPTDTQYF
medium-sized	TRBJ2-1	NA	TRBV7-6	TGTGCCAGCAGCTTAGAGAGCTCGAGCTCCTACAATGAGCAGTTCTTC	CASSLESSSSYNEQFF
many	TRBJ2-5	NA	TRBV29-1	TGCAGCGGAAACAGGGCGGAGACCCAGTACTTC	CSGNRAETQYF
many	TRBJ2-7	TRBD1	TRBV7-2	TGTGCCAGCAGCATCGGACAGGTTAATTACGAGCAGTACTTC	CASSIGQVNYEQYF
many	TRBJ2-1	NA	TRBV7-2	TGTGCCAGCAGCTCGGACTCGAGCTCCTACAATGAGCAGTTCTTC	CASSSDSSSYNEQFF
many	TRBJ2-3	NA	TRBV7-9	TGTGCCAGCAGCTTTAGCACAGATACGCAGTATTTT	CASSFSTDTQYF
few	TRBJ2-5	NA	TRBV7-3	TGTGCCAGCAGCTTAGTCCGGGAGGAGACCCAGTACTTC	CASSLVREETQYF
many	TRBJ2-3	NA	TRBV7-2	TGTGCCAGCAGCTTGACTGCCTTAGATACGCAGTATTTT	CASSLTALDTQYF
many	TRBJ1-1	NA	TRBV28	TGTGCCAGCAGTCTTATTACCTCGAGGGGGACTGAAGCTTTCTTT	CASSLITSRGTEAFF
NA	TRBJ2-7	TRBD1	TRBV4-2	TGTGCCAGCAGTCGGACAGGGAGTGCCTACGAGCAGTACTTC	CASSRTGSAYEQYF
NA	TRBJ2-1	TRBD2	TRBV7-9	TGTGCCAGCATGGGTTCTAGCGGGGGCAATGAGCAGTTCTTC	CASMGSSGGNEQFF
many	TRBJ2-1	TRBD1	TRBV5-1	TGCGCCAGCAGCTTGGACGGGACAGGGGTTTGGAATGAGCAGTTCTTC	CASSLDGTGVWNEQFF
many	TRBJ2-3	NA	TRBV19	TGTGCCAGTAAGTCCTACTCCACAGATACGCAGTATTTT	CASKSYSTDTQYF
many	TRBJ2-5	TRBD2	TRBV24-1	TGTGCCACCAGTGATACCACGCCCGAACCCGGACTAGCGGGAGGTTTCGAGACCCAGTACTTC	CATSDTTPEPGLAGGFETQYF
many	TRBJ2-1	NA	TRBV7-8	TGTGCCAGCAGCTTAGACTTGCGGGACAATGAGCAGTTCTTC	CASSLDLRDNEQFF
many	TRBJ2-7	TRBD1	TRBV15	TGTGCCACCAGCAGAGGGGACAGCAGGAACGTGCAGTACTTC	CATSRGDSRNVQYF
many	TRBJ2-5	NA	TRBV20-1	TGCAGTGCTAATACCCCCGGCAGGGACGAGACCCAGTACTTC	CSANTPGRDETQYF
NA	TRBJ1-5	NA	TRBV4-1	TGCGCCAGCAGCCAAGATCCGGGGGAGAATCAGCCCCAGCATTTT	CASSQDPGENQPQHF
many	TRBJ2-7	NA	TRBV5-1	TGCGCCAGCGGCACGGGGATTACTAGGGGAGAGCAGTACTTC	CASGTGITRGEQYF
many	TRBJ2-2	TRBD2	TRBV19	TGTGCCAGTAACCATAGGGCTAGCGGGAGATCGAACACCGGGGAGCTGTTTTTT	CASNHRASGRSNTGELFF
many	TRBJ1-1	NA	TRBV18	TGTGCCAGCTCACCTAGGGGAGGGGAGAACACTGAAGCTTTCTTT	CASSPRGGENTEAFF
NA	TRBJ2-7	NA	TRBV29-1	TGCACCGTTGGGCTAGAGGGGCTGGGCGAGCAGTACTTC	CTVGLEGLGEQYF
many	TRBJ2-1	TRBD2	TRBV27	TGTGCCAGCAGCCGGATGGGGGGGGGGTACAATGAGCAGTTCTTC	CASSRMGGGYNEQFF
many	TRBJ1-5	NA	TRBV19	TGTGCCAGTAGCCGAGGACGCGTTTATCAGCCCCAGCATTTT	CASSRGRVYQPQHF
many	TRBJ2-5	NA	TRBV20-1	TGCAGTGCTAGAGGCCCAGCTAACCAAGAGACCCAGTACTTC	CSARGPANQETQYF
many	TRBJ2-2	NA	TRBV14	TGTGCCAGCAGCCGGGGGGAGTGGAGCACCGGGGAGCTGTTTTTT	CASSRGEWSTGELFF
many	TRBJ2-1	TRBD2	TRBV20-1	TGCAGTGCTTCTCTTGGACTAGCGGGAGGGCCGTCCTACAATGAGCAGTTCTTC	CSASLGLAGGPSYNEQFF
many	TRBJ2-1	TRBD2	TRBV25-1	TGTGCCAGCAGTGCCCCGGCGGGAGGGCCGAGCTCCTACAATGAGCAGTTCTTC	CASSAPAGGPSSYNEQFF
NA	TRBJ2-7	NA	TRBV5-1	TGCGCCAGCAGCTCCCCGGGAGTTGTGTACGAGCAGTACTTC	CASSSPGVVYEQYF
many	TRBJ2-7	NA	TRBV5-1	TGCGCCAGCAGCTTGGTAGTCGAGGGTGAGCAGTACTTC	CASSLVVEGEQYF
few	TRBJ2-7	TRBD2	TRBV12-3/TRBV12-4	TGTGCCAGCACTTCTGGGACTAGCGTTACTGCCTACGAGCAGTACTTC	CASTSGTSVTAYEQYF
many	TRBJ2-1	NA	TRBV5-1	TGCGCCAGCAGCTCAATGGATGAGCAGTTCTTC	CASSSMDEQFF
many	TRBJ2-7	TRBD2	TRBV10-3	TGTGCCATCAGCCGACTAGCGGGAGTGCGGGGCGAGCAGTACTTC	CAISRLAGVRGEQYF
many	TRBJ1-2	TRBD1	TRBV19	TGTGCCAGTAGCTCACAGGGGGCGATGGACTATGGCTACACCTTC	CASSSQGAMDYGYTF
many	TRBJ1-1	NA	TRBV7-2	TGTGCCAGCAGTTTCCTCCCAGGGGCGAACACTGAAGCTTTCTTT	CASSFLPGANTEAFF
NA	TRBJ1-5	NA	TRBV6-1	TGTGCCAGCAGTGGAGCAGGCGATATCAGTCAGCCCCAGCATTTT	CASSGAGDISQPQHF
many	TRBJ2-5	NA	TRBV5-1	TGCGCCAGCAGGGTAAGGGGCGAAACTCAAGAGACCCAGTACTTC	CASRVRGETQETQYF
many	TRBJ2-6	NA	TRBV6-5	TGTGCCAGCAGGGAAACAGGGTCGGCAGGGGCCAACGTCCTGACTTTC	CASRETGSAGANVLTF
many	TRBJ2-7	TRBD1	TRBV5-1	TGCGCCAGCAGCTCCTTGGGGGACAGGGTCGAGCAGTACTTC	CASSSLGDRVEQYF
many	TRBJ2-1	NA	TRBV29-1	TGCAGCGTTGAAGGTATAGGGGGTAATGAGCAGTTCTTC	CSVEGIGGNEQFF
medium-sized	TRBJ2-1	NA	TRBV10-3	TGTGCCACAAAGACCCAAGTGGATGAGCAGTTCTTC	CATKTQVDEQFF
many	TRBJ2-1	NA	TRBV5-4	TGTGCCAGCAGCTTGGCCGGTCGGGGCCATGAGCAGTTCTTC	CASSLAGRGHEQFF
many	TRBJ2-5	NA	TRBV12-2	TGTGCAAGTCGCTTAGTGAGGGGCTATCAAGAGACCCAGTACTTC	CASRLVRGYQETQYF
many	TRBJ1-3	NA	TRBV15	TGTGCCACCAGCAGAGACAGGGACTCTGGAAACACCATATATTTT	CATSRDRDSGNTIYF
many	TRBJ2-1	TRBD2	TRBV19	TGTGCCAGCCTGCGAGGGACTAGCGGGAGCGATGAGCAGTTCTTC	CASLRGTSGSDEQFF
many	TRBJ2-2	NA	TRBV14	TGTGCCAGCAGCCAAGGGACACCGAACACCGGGGAGCTGTTTTTT	CASSQGTPNTGELFF